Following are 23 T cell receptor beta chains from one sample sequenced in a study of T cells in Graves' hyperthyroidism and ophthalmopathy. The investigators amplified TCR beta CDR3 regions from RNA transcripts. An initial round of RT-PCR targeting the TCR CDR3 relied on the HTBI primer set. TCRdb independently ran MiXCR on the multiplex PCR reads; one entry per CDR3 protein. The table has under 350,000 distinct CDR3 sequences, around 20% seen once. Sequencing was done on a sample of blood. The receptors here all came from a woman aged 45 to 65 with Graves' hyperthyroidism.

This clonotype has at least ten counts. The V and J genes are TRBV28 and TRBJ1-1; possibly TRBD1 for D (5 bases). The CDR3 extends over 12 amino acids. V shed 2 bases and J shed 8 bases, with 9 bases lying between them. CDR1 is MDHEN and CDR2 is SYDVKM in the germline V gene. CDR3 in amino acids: CASSLGTGEAFF. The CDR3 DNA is TGTGCCAGCAGTTTAGGGACGGGCGAAGCTTTCTTT.

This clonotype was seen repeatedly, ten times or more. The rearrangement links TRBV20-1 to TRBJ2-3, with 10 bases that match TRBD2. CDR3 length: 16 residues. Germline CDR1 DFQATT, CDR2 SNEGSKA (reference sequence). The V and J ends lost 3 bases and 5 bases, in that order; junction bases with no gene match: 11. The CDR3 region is CSASGVLAGGLDTQYF. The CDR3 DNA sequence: TGCAGTGCTAGCGGCGTGTTAGCGGGAGGATTAGATACGCAGTATTTT.

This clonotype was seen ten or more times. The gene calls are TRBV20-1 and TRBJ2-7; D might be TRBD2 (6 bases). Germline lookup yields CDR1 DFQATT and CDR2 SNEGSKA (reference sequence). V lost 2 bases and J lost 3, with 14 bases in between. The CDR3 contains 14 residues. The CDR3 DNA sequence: TGCAGTGCTAGAAACCAGGGAGGCCTCTACGAGCAGTACTTC. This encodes CSARNQGGLYEQYF.

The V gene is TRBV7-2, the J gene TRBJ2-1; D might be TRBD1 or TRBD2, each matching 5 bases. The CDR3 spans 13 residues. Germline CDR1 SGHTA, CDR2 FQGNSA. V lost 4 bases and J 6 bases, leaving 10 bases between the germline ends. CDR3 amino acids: CASSSGPGNEQFF. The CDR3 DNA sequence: TGTGCCAGCAGCTCGGGGCCGGGCAATGAGCAGTTCTTC. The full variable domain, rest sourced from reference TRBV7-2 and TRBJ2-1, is GAGVSQSPSNKVTEKGKDVELRCDPISGHTALYWYRQSLGQGLEFLIYFQGNSAPDKSGLPSDRFSAERTGGSVSTLTIQRTQQEDSAVYLCASSSGPGNEQFFGPGTRLTVL.

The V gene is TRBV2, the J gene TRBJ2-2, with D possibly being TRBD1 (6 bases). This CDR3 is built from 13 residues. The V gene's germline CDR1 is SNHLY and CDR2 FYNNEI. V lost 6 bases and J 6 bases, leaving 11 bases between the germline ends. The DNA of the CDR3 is TGTGCCAGCAGCCAACAGGGTGCCGGGGAGCTGTTTTTT. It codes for CASSQQGAGELFF.

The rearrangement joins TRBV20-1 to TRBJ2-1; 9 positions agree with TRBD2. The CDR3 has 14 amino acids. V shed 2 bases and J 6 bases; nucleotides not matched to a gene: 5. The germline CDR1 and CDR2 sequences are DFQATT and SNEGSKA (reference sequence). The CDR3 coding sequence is TGCAGTGCTAGAATCCAGCGGGGGGCCAATGAGCAGTTCTTC. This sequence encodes CSARIQRGANEQFF.

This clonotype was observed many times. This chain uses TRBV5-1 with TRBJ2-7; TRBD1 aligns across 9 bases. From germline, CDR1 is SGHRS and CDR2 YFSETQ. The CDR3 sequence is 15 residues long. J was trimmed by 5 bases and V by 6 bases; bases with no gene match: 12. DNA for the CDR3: TGCGCCAGCACCCTCTCCGGGACAGGGACCGACGAGCAGTACTTC. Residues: CASTLSGTGTDEQYF.

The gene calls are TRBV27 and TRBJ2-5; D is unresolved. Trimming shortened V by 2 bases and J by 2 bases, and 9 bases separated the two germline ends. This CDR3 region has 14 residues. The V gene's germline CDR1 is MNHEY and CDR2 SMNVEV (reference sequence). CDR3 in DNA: TGTGCCAGCAGTTTAACTATCGATCAAGAGACCCAGTACTTC. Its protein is CASSLTIDQETQYF.

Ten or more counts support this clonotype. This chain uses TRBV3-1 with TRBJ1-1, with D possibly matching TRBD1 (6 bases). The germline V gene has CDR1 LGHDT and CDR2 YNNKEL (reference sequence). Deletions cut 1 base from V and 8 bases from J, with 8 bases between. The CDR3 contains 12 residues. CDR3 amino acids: CASSQGTAEAFF. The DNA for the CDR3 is TGTGCCAGCAGCCAAGGGACAGCCGAAGCTTTCTTT.

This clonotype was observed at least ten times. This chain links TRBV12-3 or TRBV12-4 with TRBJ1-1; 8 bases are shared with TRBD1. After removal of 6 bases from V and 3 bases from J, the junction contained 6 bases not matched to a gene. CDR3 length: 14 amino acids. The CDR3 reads CASSNGQGHTEAFF. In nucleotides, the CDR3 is TGTGCCAGCAGCAACGGACAGGGACACACTGAAGCTTTCTTT.

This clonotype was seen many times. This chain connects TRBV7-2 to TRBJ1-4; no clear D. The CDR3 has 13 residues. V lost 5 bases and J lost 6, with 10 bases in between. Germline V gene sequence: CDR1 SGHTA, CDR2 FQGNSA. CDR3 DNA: TGTGCCAGCAGCCTTCGGTCCCATGAAAAACTGTTTTTT. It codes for CASSLRSHEKLFF.

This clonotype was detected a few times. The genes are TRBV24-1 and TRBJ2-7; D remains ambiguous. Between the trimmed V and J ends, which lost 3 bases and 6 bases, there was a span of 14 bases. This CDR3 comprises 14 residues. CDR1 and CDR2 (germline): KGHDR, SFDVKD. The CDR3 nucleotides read TGTGCCACCAGTGATGCTCGGCAGGCTGGCGAGCAGTACTTC. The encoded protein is CATSDARQAGEQYF.

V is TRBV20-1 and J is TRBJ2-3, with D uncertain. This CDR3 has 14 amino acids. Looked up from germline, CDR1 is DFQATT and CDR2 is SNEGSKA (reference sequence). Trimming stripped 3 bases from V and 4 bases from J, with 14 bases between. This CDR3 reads CSASRATGADTQYF. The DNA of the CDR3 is TGCAGTGCTAGTAGGGCGACGGGCGCAGATACGCAGTATTTT.

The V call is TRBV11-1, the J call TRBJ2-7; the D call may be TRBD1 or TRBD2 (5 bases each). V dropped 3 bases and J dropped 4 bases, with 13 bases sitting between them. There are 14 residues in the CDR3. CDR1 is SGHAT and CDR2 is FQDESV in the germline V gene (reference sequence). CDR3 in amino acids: CASSFGTGRYEQYF. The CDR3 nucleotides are TGTGCCAGCAGCTTCGGCACGGGACGTTACGAGCAGTACTTC.

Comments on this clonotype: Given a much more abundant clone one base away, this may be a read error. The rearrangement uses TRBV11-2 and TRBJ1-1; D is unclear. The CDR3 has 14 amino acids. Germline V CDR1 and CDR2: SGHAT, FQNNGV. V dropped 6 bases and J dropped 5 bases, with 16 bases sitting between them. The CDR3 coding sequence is TGTGCCAGCAGATTATATGAGGGATGGACTGAAGCTTTCTTT. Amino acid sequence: CASRLYEGWTEAFF.

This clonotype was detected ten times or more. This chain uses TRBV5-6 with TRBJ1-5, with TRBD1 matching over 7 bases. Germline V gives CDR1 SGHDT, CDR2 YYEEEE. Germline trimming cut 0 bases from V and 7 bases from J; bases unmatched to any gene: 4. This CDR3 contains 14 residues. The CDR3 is CASSLGDRKQPQHF. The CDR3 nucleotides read TGTGCCAGCAGCTTGGGGGACAGAAAACAGCCCCAGCATTTT.

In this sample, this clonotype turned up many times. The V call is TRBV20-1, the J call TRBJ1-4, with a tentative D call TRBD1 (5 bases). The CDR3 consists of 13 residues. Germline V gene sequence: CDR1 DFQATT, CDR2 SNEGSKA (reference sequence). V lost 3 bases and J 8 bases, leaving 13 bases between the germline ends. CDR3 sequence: CSASLPRGEKLFF. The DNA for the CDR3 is TGCAGTGCTAGTCTGCCGAGGGGCGAAAAACTGTTTTTT.

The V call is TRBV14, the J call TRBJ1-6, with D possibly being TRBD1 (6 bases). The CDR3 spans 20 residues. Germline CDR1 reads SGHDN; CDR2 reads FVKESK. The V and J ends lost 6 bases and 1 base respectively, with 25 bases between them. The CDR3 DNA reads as TGTGCCAGCAGTCGCGGGAACAGGGTTACTTCGTGGTCCTATAATTCACCCCTCCACTTT. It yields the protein CASSRGNRVTSWSYNSPLHF.

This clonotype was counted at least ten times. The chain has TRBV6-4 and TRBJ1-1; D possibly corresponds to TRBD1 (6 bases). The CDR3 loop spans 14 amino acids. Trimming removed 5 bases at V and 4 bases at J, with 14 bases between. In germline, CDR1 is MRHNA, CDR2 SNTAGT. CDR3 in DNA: TGTGCCAGCAGTAAGGACAGTGCGAGCACTGAAGCTTTCTTT. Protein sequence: CASSKDSASTEAFF.

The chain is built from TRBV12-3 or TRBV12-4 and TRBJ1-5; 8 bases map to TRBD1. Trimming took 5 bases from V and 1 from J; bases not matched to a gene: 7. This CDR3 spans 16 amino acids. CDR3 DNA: TGTGCCAGCAGTCGGGACAGGATGGGGAGCAATCAGCCCCAGCATTTT. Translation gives CASSRDRMGSNQPQHF.

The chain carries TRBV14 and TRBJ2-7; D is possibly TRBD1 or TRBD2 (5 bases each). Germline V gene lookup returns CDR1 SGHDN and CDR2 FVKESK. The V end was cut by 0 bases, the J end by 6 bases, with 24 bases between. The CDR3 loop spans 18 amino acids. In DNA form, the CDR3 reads TGTGCCAGCAGCCAAGATGTAGTAGGGACGGAGTCCTTGTGCGAGCAGTACTTC. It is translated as CASSQDVVGTESLCEQYF. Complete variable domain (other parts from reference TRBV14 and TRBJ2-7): EAGVTQFPSHSVIEKGQTVTLRCDPISGHDNLYWYRRVMGKEIKFLLHFVKESKQDESGMPNNRFLAERTGGTYSTLKVQPAELEDSGVYFCASSQDVVGTESLCEQYFGPGTRLTVT.

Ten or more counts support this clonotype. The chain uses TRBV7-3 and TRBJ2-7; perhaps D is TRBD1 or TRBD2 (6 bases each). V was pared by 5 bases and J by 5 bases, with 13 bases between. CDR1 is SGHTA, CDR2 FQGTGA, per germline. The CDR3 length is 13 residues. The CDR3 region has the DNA TGTGCCAGCAGCCCAAAAAGGGGGGACGAGCAGTACTTC. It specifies CASSPKRGDEQYF. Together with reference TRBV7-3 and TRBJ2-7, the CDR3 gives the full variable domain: GAGVSQTPSNKVTEKGKYVELRCDPISGHTALYWYRQSLGQGPEFLIYFQGTGAADDSGLPNDRFFAVRPEGSVSTLKIQRTERGDSAVYLCASSPKRGDEQYFGPGTRLTVT.

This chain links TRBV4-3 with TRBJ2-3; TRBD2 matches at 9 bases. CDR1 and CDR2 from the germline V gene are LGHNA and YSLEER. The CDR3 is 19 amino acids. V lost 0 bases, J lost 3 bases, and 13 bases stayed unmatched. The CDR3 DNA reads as TGCGCCAGCAGCCAAGATGGGGGTAGCGGGAGTCTTTTGACAGATACGCAGTATTTT. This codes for CASSQDGGSGSLLTDTQYF.